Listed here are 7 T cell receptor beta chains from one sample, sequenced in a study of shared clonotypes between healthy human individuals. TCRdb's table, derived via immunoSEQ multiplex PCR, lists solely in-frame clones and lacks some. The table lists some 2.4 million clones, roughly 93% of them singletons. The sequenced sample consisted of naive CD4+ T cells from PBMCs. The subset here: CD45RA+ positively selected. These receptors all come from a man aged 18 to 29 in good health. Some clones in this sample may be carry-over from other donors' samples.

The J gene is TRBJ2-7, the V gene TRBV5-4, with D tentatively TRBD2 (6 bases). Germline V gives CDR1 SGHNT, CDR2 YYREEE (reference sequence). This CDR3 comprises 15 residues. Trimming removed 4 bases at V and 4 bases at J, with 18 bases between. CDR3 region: CASSTPGGGTYEQYF. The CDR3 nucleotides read TGTGCCAGCAGCACCCCCGGGGGAGGTACATACGAGCAGTACTTC.

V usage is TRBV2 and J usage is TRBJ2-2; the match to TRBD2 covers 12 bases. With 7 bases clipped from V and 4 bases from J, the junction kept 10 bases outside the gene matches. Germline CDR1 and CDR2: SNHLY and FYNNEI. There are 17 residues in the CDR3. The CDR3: CASNSGLAGIGTGELFF. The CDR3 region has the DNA TGTGCCAGCAACAGCGGACTAGCGGGAATCGGCACCGGGGAGCTGTTTTTT. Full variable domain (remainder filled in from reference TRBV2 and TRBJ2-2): EPEVTQTPSHQVTQMGQEVILRCVPISNHLYFYWYRQILGQKVEFLVSFYNNEISEKSEIFDDQFSVERPDGSNFTLKIRSTKLEDSAMYFCASNSGLAGIGTGELFFGEGSRLTVL.

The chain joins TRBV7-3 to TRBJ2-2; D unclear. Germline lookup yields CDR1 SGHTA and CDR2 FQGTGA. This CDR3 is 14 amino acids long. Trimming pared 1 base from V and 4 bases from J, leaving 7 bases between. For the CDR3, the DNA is TGTGCCAGCAGCTTAAGTCTGAGCACCGGGGAGCTGTTTTTT. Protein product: CASSLSLSTGELFF.

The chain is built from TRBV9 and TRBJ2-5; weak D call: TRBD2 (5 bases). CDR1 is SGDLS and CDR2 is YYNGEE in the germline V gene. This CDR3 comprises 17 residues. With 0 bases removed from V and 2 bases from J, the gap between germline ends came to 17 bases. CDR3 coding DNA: TGTGCCAGCAGCGTAGCGCCCCCTCCAGCGGCTCAAGAGACCCAGTACTTC. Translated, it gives CASSVAPPPAAQETQYF.

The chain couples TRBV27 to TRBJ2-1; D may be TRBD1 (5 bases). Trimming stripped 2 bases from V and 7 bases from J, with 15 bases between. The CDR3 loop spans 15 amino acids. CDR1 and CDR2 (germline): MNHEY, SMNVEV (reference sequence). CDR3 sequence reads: CASSLIPQAGNEQFF. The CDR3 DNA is TGTGCCAGCAGTTTAATTCCACAAGCAGGGAATGAGCAGTTCTTC.

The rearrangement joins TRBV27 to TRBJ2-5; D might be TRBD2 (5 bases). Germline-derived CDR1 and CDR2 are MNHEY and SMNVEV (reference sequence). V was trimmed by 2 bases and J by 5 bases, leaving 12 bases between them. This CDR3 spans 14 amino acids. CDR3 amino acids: CASSLRTAQETQYF. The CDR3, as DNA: TGTGCCAGCAGTTTAAGGACTGCGCAGGAGACCCAGTACTTC.

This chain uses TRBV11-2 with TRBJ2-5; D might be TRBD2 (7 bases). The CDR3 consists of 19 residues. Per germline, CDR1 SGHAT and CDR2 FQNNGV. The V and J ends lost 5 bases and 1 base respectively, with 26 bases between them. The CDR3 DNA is TGTGCCAGCAGCCCAATTACGCCACTAGCAGGGGAGGGCCAAGAGACCCAGTACTTC. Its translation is CASSPITPLAGEGQETQYF. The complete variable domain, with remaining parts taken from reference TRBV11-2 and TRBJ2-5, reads EAGVAQSPRYKIIEKRQSVAFWCNPISGHATLYWYQQILGQGPKLLIQFQNNGVVDDSQLPKDRFSAERLKGVDSTLKIQPAKLEDSAVYLCASSPITPLAGEGQETQYFGPGTRLLVL.